Only one count was recorded for the clone carrying this T cell receptor beta chain. The antigen is unknown. TCRdb's copy holds only in-frame clones and misses some; the assay was immunoSEQ multiplex PCR. Of about 100,000 clones listed, 94% were seen once; the top ten hold approximately 1.4%. This record comes from a study of siplizumab effects on memory and regulatory T cells. General study findings and limits: Naive T cells, seemingly more diverse than memory cells, seemed major alloresponse contributors. Many proliferating CD4+ or CD8+ clones remained unclassified. Roughly 75-96% of them could not be assigned either a naive or a memory phenotype. Siplizumab significantly decreased alloreactive sequences from unstimulated CD4+ memory cells.

CDR3 length: 14 amino acids. From germline, CDR1 is LNHDA and CDR2 SQIVND (reference sequence). The V and J ends lost 5 bases and 4 bases, in that order; junction bases with no gene match: 7. Sample: non-Treg CD4+ T cells sorted from blood. The gene calls are TRBV19 and TRBJ1-2; 7 positions agree with TRBD1. This clonotype was obtained from a human donor in good health. The CDR3 spells CASSVQGIGYGYTF. CDR3 in DNA: TGTGCCAGTAGTGTACAGGGGATAGGCTATGGCTACACCTTC. Full variable domain (missing parts from reference TRBV19 and TRBJ1-2): DGGITQSPKYLFRKEGQNVTLSCEQNLNHDAMYWYRQDPGQGLRLIYYSQIVNDFQKGDIAEGYSVSREKKESFPLTVTSAQKNPTAFYLCASSVQGIGYGYTFGSGTRLTVV.